The sequence of this TCR beta chain was determined in a study of blood T cell repertoires in COVID-19. The wider study: COVID-19 samples collected from the United States, Italy and Spain covered acute and convalescent phases.

Assay: immunoSEQ multiplex PCR; the TCRdb copy retains only in-frame clones and omits some. The sample holds about 270,000 clones; 88% are singletons and the top ten take around 2%. CDR3 length equals 12 residues. The V end lost 2 bases, the J end lost 6 bases, and 4 bases lay between the germline ends. Germline CDR1 is MNHEY and CDR2 is SVGAGI. This receptor was obtained from an older woman in a cohort exposed to, infected with or recovered from COVID-19 (not recorded which). The V call is TRBV6-5, the J call TRBJ2-2, with D unresolved. Material for sequencing was PBMCs or T cells enriched from blood (not recorded which). Written as DNA, the CDR3 is TGTGCCAGCAGTTACGAGTCCGGGGAGCTGTTTTTT. It is translated as CASSYESGELFF.